This T cell receptor beta chain appears in the sequencing data of a study of beta chain features in type 1 diabetes. Trimming stripped 6 bases from V and 5 bases from J, with 11 bases between. The germline V gene encodes CDR1 SEHNR and CDR2 FQNEAQ (reference sequence). The CDR3 is 14 residues long. TCRB transcripts that were expressed got sequenced, as all of the isolated RNA had been reverse transcribed. TCRdb's table, derived via immunoSEQ multiplex PCR, lists solely in-frame clones and lacks some. The table includes nearly 350,000 clones, less than 9.5% detected once. This clone was counted between two and nine times.

This clonotype was sampled from a woman aged 18-29 years in good health. Sequenced sample: central memory CD4+ T cells from blood. The rearrangement joins TRBV7-9 to TRBJ1-6, with no clear D. The CDR3 is CASRPIGNNSPLHF. CDR3 DNA: TGTGCCAGCAGGCCCATCGGAAATAATTCACCCCTCCACTTT.